The 28 T cell receptor beta chains below come from one sample, sequenced in a study of control samples from healthy donors and cancer patients. Profiled with immunoSEQ multiplex PCR; TCRdb holds only in-frame clones, not every one. In the table there are fewer than 200,000 clones, roughly nine tenths of which are singletons. The material sequenced was blood. Every receptor here comes from a man aged 30 to 45 in good health.

The V gene is TRBV19, the J gene TRBJ1-5, with D maybe TRBD1 (6 bases). The V end was cut by 10 bases, the J end by 7 bases, with 26 bases between. The CDR3 consists of 16 residues. Germline V gene data show CDR1 as LNHDA and CDR2 as SQIVND (reference sequence). The CDR3 spells CATQRGTYWGEQPQHF. The CDR3 nucleotides read TGTGCCACCCAAAGGGGGACCTACTGGGGAGAACAGCCCCAGCATTTT.

This rearrangement joins TRBV5-4 to TRBJ2-7; D is uncertain. This CDR3 comprises 15 residues. Trimming took 1 base from V and 0 from J, leaving 11 bases between them. Germline values: CDR1 SGHNT, CDR2 YYREEE (reference sequence). CDR3 nucleotide sequence: TGTGCCAGCAGCTTGACTGAATCCAACTCCTACGAGCAGTACTTC. It is translated as CASSLTESNSYEQYF. Full variable domain (missing parts from reference TRBV5-4 and TRBJ2-7): ETGVTQSPTHLIKTRGQQVTLRCSSQSGHNTVSWYQQALGQGPQFIFQYYREEENGRGNFPPRFSGLQFPNYSSELNVNALELDDSALYLCASSLTESNSYEQYFGPGTRLTVT.

The V and J genes are TRBV19 and TRBJ2-1; a possible D gene is TRBD2 (7 bases). There are 16 residues in the CDR3. Looked up from germline, CDR1 is LNHDA and CDR2 is SQIVND (reference sequence). V lost 6 bases and J 0 bases, leaving 15 bases between the germline ends. CDR3 in DNA: TGTGCCAGTAGACCCGCGGGGGCCAGCTCCTACAATGAGCAGTTCTTC. It codes for CASRPAGASSYNEQFF.

This chain connects TRBV6-5 to TRBJ1-2; TRBD1 matches at 11 bases. CDR1 MNHEY and CDR2 SVGAGI come from the germline V gene. V lost 6 bases and J lost 2; bases outside the gene matches: 5. CDR3 size: 15 residues. The CDR3, as DNA: TGTGCCAGCAGACGAGGGACAGGGGGGAACTATGGCTACACCTTC. Translation gives CASRRGTGGNYGYTF.

The chain has TRBV6-1 and TRBJ1-2, with D possibly matching TRBD1 (5 bases). CDR3 length: 12 amino acids. Per the germline V gene, CDR1 is MNHNS and CDR2 is SASEGT. The ends were cut back, 2 bases at V and 6 bases at J, with 7 bases in the middle. CDR3 residues: CASSERGDGYTF. Written as DNA, the CDR3 is TGTGCCAGCAGTGAACGGGGGGATGGCTACACCTTC.

This rearrangement joins TRBV19 to TRBJ2-7; 10 nucleotides match TRBD1. This CDR3 contains 16 residues. V was pared by 3 bases and J by 3 bases, with 8 bases of the junction left unmatched. Germline V CDR1 and CDR2: LNHDA, SQIVND (reference sequence). The CDR3 DNA follows: TGTGCCAGTAGTATGGACCTGACAGGGGGCGTCTACGAGCAGTACTTC. Translated: CASSMDLTGGVYEQYF.

V and J are TRBV6-6 and TRBJ1-4; 8 bases match TRBD1. CDR1 and CDR2 from the germline V gene are MNHNY and SVGAGI (reference sequence). Unmatched junction bases numbered 8, after V lost 6 bases and J lost 2 bases. CDR3 size: 16 residues. The CDR3 region has the DNA TGTGCCAGCAGACCCGGACAGGGAAGTACTAATGAAAAACTGTTTTTT. Its translation is CASRPGQGSTNEKLFF.

The rearrangement joins TRBV7-8 to TRBJ2-3, with D maybe TRBD1 (6 bases). Looked up from germline, CDR1 is SGHVS and CDR2 is FQNEAQ. This CDR3 region has 15 residues. V shed 2 bases and J shed 0 bases, with 9 bases lying between them. In DNA, the CDR3 is TGTGCCAGCAGCTTACAGGGGATGAGCACAGATACGCAGTATTTT. Residues: CASSLQGMSTDTQYF.

The J gene is TRBJ1-2, the V gene TRBV3-1 (or the pseudogene TRBV3-2); D may be TRBD1 (5 bases). The CDR3 is 14 amino acids. Trimming removed 3 bases from V and 6 bases from J, with 14 bases in between. Looked up from germline, CDR1 is LGHDT and CDR2 is YNNKEL (reference sequence). This chain's CDR3 is CASSHTPPGDGYTF. CDR3 coding DNA: TGTGCCAGCAGCCACACCCCCCCGGGGGATGGCTACACCTTC.

This rearrangement joins TRBV18 to TRBJ1-2; no clear D gene. CDR3 length: 11 residues. The V gene's germline CDR1 is KGHSH and CDR2 LQKENI. Trimming took off 6 bases at V and 1 base at J, with 3 bases between the two ends. The CDR3 reads CASSINYGYTF. The CDR3, as DNA: TGTGCCAGCTCGATTAACTATGGCTACACCTTC. Looking up the rest from reference TRBV18 and TRBJ1-2 gives the full variable domain: NAGVMQNPRHLVRRRGQEARLRCSPMKGHSHVYWYRQLPEEGLKFMVYLQKENIIDESGMPKERFSAEFPKEGPSILRIQQVVRGDSAAYFCASSINYGYTFGSGTRLTVV.

V and J are TRBV4-1 and TRBJ1-2; weak D call: TRBD1 (5 bases). Germline V lookup: CDR1 MGHRA, CDR2 YSYEKL. Trimming cost V 0 bases and J 4 bases, with 15 bases left between them. This CDR3 spans 16 amino acids. CDR3 sequence: CASSQDQSGNIYGYTF. The CDR3 DNA reads as TGCGCCAGCAGCCAAGATCAATCAGGGAACATCTATGGCTACACCTTC.

The gene calls are TRBV5-1 and TRBJ2-1; 8 nucleotides line up with TRBD2. This CDR3 is 15 amino acids long. Germline V gene lookup returns CDR1 SGHRS and CDR2 YFSETQ. The V and J ends lost 4 bases and 5 bases, in that order; junction bases with no gene match: 8. The CDR3 DNA reads TGCGCCAGCAGCCCGACGGGGGGGCTAAACAATGAGCAGTTCTTC. This gives the protein CASSPTGGLNNEQFF.

V gene TRBV18 combines with J gene TRBJ2-1; tentative D call: TRBD1 (6 bases). V dropped 2 bases and J dropped 3 bases, with 8 bases sitting between them. This CDR3 is built from 14 residues. Per the germline V gene, CDR1 is KGHSH and CDR2 is LQKENI. The CDR3 DNA follows: TGTGCCAGCTCACCAGGGGGCATCTACAATGAGCAGTTCTTC. Residues: CASSPGGIYNEQFF.

The J gene is TRBJ1-4, the V gene TRBV6-5; D call uncertain. V was cut by 1 base and J by 8 bases, with 8 bases left in between. In germline, CDR1 is MNHEY, CDR2 SVGAGI. The CDR3 has 13 amino acids. The chain's CDR3 is CASSYLAREKLFF. For the CDR3, the DNA is TGTGCCAGCAGTTACTTGGCGAGGGAAAAACTGTTTTTT.

The V call is TRBV7-9, the J call TRBJ2-3; 7 nucleotides line up with TRBD2. The CDR3 loop spans 18 amino acids. Germline V gene data show CDR1 as SEHNR and CDR2 as FQNEAQ (reference sequence). The V segment lost 0 bases and the J segment 0 bases; nucleotides outside the gene matches: 9. The CDR3: CASSLARGAGRSTDTQYF. The CDR3 DNA reads as TGTGCCAGCAGCTTAGCGCGGGGAGCGGGAAGGAGCACAGATACGCAGTATTTT.

V is TRBV28 and J is TRBJ1-3; D ambiguous. This CDR3 region has 15 residues. Germline V gives CDR1 MDHEN, CDR2 SYDVKM. Between the trimmed V and J ends, which lost 5 bases and 4 bases, there was a span of 15 bases. In nucleotides, the CDR3 is TGTGCCAGCAGTGCAAGGGCCCTCGGGGGAAACACCATATATTTT. Its translation: CASSARALGGNTIYF.

V usage is TRBV30 and J usage is TRBJ1-6; D is unresolved. Germline CDR1 is GTSNPN and CDR2 is SVGIG (reference sequence). V lost 0 bases to trimming and J lost 1 base, with 7 bases between them. The CDR3 covers 15 residues. The CDR3 region is CAWSVAGSYNSPLHF. The CDR3 nucleotides are TGTGCCTGGAGTGTAGCAGGATCCTATAATTCACCCCTCCACTTT.

In its sample, this clone was seen once. The chain couples TRBV27 to TRBJ1-6; D is ambiguous. V gave up 5 bases and J gave up 4 bases, with 12 bases separating them. CDR1 is MNHEY, CDR2 SMNVEV, per germline (reference sequence). The CDR3 runs 15 residues. CDR3 nucleotide sequence: TGTGCCAGCAGTCCCCTCCAAGGTTATAATTCACCCCTCCACTTT. Protein: CASSPLQGYNSPLHF.

The chain employs TRBV4-3 and TRBJ2-4, with D unclear. CDR1 is LGHNA, CDR2 YSLEER, per germline. CDR3 length equals 13 residues. The V and J ends lost 1 base and 8 bases respectively, with 9 bases between them. The CDR3 region is CASSQGGQDIQYF. The CDR3, as DNA: TGCGCCAGCAGCCAAGGAGGCCAGGACATTCAGTACTTC.

V gene TRBV5-1 combines with J gene TRBJ2-1; 8 bases are a match to TRBD2. This CDR3 has 14 residues. V trimming: 7 bases; J trimming: 5 bases; junction bases outside the gene matches: 8. The germline V gene has CDR1 SGHRS and CDR2 YFSETQ. CDR3 bases: TGCGCCAGCCGCAAGCGGGAGAGGGACAATGAGCAGTTCTTC. Translated: CASRKRERDNEQFF.

V is TRBV9 and J is TRBJ1-4; TRBD1 might be the D (5 bases). The CDR3 contains 15 residues. Germline V lookup: CDR1 SGDLS, CDR2 YYNGEE. Trimming left V 3 bases short and J 4 bases short, with 13 bases between. The CDR3 DNA is TGTGCCAGCAGCGCAAGGGACGGACTTAATGAAAAACTGTTTTTT. This codes for CASSARDGLNEKLFF. Looking up the rest from reference TRBV9 and TRBJ1-4 gives the full variable domain: DSGVTQTPKHLITATGQRVTLRCSPRSGDLSVYWYQQSLDQGLQFLIQYYNGEERAKGNILERFSAQQFPDLHSELNLSSLELGDSALYFCASSARDGLNEKLFFGSGTQLSVL.

This clone showed up just once. This chain links TRBV4-3 with TRBJ1-1; D uncertain. Germline V gives CDR1 LGHNA, CDR2 YSLEER. This CDR3 is 13 amino acids long. The V end lost 1 base, the J end lost 1 base, and 4 bases lay between the germline ends. The CDR3 loop is CASSQVPNTEAFF. The CDR3 DNA sequence: TGCGCCAGCAGCCAAGTACCGAACACTGAAGCTTTCTTT.

The gene calls are TRBV29-1 and TRBJ2-7; 7 bases agree with TRBD1. Germline CDR1 is SQVTM and CDR2 is ANQGSEA. The CDR3 is 13 amino acids. Trimming removed 4 bases from V and 4 bases from J; junction bases left unmatched: 7. CDR3 DNA sequence: TGCAGCGTTGCGGTACCAGGGGGTTACGAGCAGTACTTC. This codes for CSVAVPGGYEQYF.

The chain combines TRBV12-5 with TRBJ1-1; the D is unclear. The germline V gene encodes CDR1 LGHNT and CDR2 FRNRAP. The V end was cut by 4 bases, the J end by 2 bases, with 20 bases between. The CDR3 runs to 17 residues. The CDR3 DNA is TGTGCTAGTGGTTGGCGGGATCCGGGGAATAAAAACACTGAAGCTTTCTTT. Translated: CASGWRDPGNKNTEAFF.

The chain uses TRBV3-1 (or the pseudogene TRBV3-2) and TRBJ1-5; no firm D call. The germline gives CDR1 LGHDT, CDR2 YNNKEL (reference sequence). The CDR3 covers 13 residues. Deletions cut 0 bases from V and 5 bases from J, with 5 bases between. The CDR3: CASSQDSYQPQHF. The CDR3 DNA follows: TGTGCCAGCAGCCAAGACAGTTATCAGCCCCAGCATTTT.

The chain combines TRBV18 with TRBJ1-2, with a possible D match to TRBD1 (5 bases). Trimming took 3 bases from V and 2 from J, leaving 7 bases between them. Per the germline V gene, CDR1 is KGHSH and CDR2 is LQKENI. The CDR3 sequence is 13 residues long. CDR3 loop: CASSPGTNYGYTF. The CDR3 bases are TGTGCCAGCTCACCGGGGACCAACTATGGCTACACCTTC. The full variable domain, with the rest looked up from reference TRBV18 and TRBJ1-2, is NAGVMQNPRHLVRRRGQEARLRCSPMKGHSHVYWYRQLPEEGLKFMVYLQKENIIDESGMPKERFSAEFPKEGPSILRIQQVVRGDSAAYFCASSPGTNYGYTFGSGTRLTVV.

V and J are TRBV30 and TRBJ1-2, with D possibly matching TRBD1 (5 bases). CDR3 size: 13 residues. Per the germline V gene, CDR1 is GTSNPN and CDR2 is SVGIG (reference sequence). V dropped 2 bases and J dropped 6 bases, with 13 bases sitting between them. The CDR3 reads CAWSSMGPHGYTF. CDR3 DNA: TGTGCCTGGAGTTCCATGGGACCGCATGGCTACACCTTC. The complete variable domain, with remaining parts taken from reference TRBV30 and TRBJ1-2, reads SQTIHQWPATLVQPVGSPLSLECTVEGTSNPNLYWYRQAAGRGLQLLFYSVGIGQISSEVPQNLSASRPQDRQFILSSKKLLLSDSGFYLCAWSSMGPHGYTFGSGTRLTVV.

The chain has TRBV4-2 and TRBJ1-2, with 9 positions matching TRBD1. The CDR3 has 15 amino acids. V shed 2 bases, J shed 3 bases, and the junction held 4 bases outside the gene matches. The V gene's germline CDR1 is LGHNA and CDR2 YNFKEQ. Here the CDR3 DNA reads TGTGCCAGCAGCCAATCCCGGGACAGGGACTATGGCTACACCTTC. It translates to CASSQSRDRDYGYTF.